This is a list of T cell receptor beta chains from one sample in a study of blood T cell repertoires in COVID-19. Sequencing used immunoSEQ multiplex PCR; TCRdb keeps in-frame clones, though not all of them. The sample consists of 75,000 to 90,000 clones, over 70% of them appearing once. The sequenced sample was peripheral blood. All receptors derive from a woman between 35 and 50 years old with active or convalescent COVID-19. Each CDR3 is given with its conserved first and last residue. Fields, in order: clone size, D gene, J gene, V gene, CDR3 protein, CDR3 DNA. A D gene is named only where the DNA matches it firmly. Only part of the rows carry a size: once, few, many, or a class if the clone is expanded.

clone_size: -; d_call: -; j_call: TRBJ2-2; v_call: TRBV6-4; cdr3_aa: CASSSFTGELFF; cdr3_nt: TGTGCCAGCAGCTCTTTTACCGGGGAGCTGTTTTTT
clone_size: many; d_call: TRBD1; j_call: TRBJ2-7; v_call: TRBV19; cdr3_aa: CASSTLTGGVSYEQYF; cdr3_nt: TGTGCCAGTAGTACGCTCACAGGGGGAGTCTCCTACGAGCAGTACTTC
clone_size: -; d_call: -; j_call: TRBJ1-3; v_call: TRBV7-8; cdr3_aa: CASSWGHLGNTIYF; cdr3_nt: TGTGCCAGCAGTTGGGGACACCTCGGAAACACCATATATTTT
clone_size: -; d_call: TRBD2; j_call: TRBJ2-4; v_call: TRBV10-3; cdr3_aa: CAISEATSGGSKNIQYF; cdr3_nt: TGTGCCATCAGTGAGGCGACTAGCGGGGGATCCAAAAACATTCAGTACTTC
clone_size: few; d_call: -; j_call: TRBJ2-3; v_call: TRBV3-1/TRBV3-2; cdr3_aa: CASSQDQAADTQYF; cdr3_nt: TGTGCCAGCAGCCAAGATCAGGCAGCAGATACGCAGTATTTT
clone_size: -; d_call: -; j_call: TRBJ1-2; v_call: TRBV18; cdr3_aa: CASSSTGKYGYTF; cdr3_nt: TGTGCCAGCTCGTCTACAGGGAAGTATGGCTACACCTTC
clone_size: -; d_call: -; j_call: TRBJ1-2; v_call: TRBV19; cdr3_aa: CASSSGTRPIYGYTF; cdr3_nt: TGTGCCAGTAGTAGTGGGACACGACCGATCTATGGCTACACCTTC
clone_size: -; d_call: -; j_call: TRBJ2-3; v_call: TRBV6-5; cdr3_aa: CASSYSGAITDTQYF; cdr3_nt: TGTGCCAGCAGTTACTCGGGAGCCATCACAGATACGCAGTATTTT
clone_size: -; d_call: -; j_call: TRBJ1-2; v_call: TRBV19; cdr3_aa: CASISGQTSYGYTF; cdr3_nt: TGTGCCAGTATCTCCGGACAGACCTCCTATGGCTACACCTTC
clone_size: few; d_call: -; j_call: TRBJ2-3; v_call: TRBV15; cdr3_aa: CATSREGTPADTQYF; cdr3_nt: TGTGCCACCAGCAGAGAAGGGACTCCCGCAGATACGCAGTATTTT
clone_size: -; d_call: -; j_call: TRBJ2-7; v_call: TRBV5-1; cdr3_aa: CASSPGGGSYEQYF; cdr3_nt: TGCGCCAGCAGCCCCGGAGGCGGATCCTACGAGCAGTACTTC
clone_size: -; d_call: TRBD1; j_call: TRBJ2-1; v_call: TRBV7-9; cdr3_aa: CASSSPLPQGADEQFF; cdr3_nt: TGTGCCAGCAGCTCCCCACTGCCACAGGGGGCGGATGAGCAGTTCTTC
clone_size: -; d_call: -; j_call: TRBJ1-2; v_call: TRBV5-1; cdr3_aa: CASSPGTPVTNYGYTF; cdr3_nt: TGCGCCAGCAGCCCCGGGACACCCGTTACTAACTATGGCTACACCTTC
clone_size: -; d_call: -; j_call: TRBJ2-3; v_call: TRBV7-2; cdr3_aa: CASSPSSEGATQYF; cdr3_nt: TGTGCCAGCAGCCCGAGTAGTGAGGGCGCTACGCAGTATTTT
clone_size: -; d_call: TRBD2; j_call: TRBJ2-1; v_call: TRBV5-1; cdr3_aa: CASNEREGYNEQFF; cdr3_nt: TGCGCCAGCAATGAGCGGGAGGGGTACAATGAGCAGTTCTTC
clone_size: few; d_call: -; j_call: TRBJ1-3; v_call: TRBV28; cdr3_aa: CASSHPVSQNSGNTIYF; cdr3_nt: TGTGCCAGCAGTCACCCCGTCTCACAGAACTCTGGAAACACCATATATTTT
clone_size: -; d_call: TRBD2; j_call: TRBJ2-4; v_call: TRBV5-4; cdr3_aa: CASSRGGGPITVAKNIQYF; cdr3_nt: TGTGCCAGCAGCCGCGGCGGGGGACCAATAACCGTAGCCAAAAACATTCAGTACTTC
clone_size: few; d_call: TRBD2; j_call: TRBJ2-5; v_call: TRBV7-3; cdr3_aa: CASSLGLAGSGRETQYF; cdr3_nt: TGTGCCAGCAGCTTAGGACTAGCGGGGAGCGGGAGAGAGACCCAGTACTTC
clone_size: -; d_call: TRBD2; j_call: TRBJ2-1; v_call: TRBV4-1; cdr3_aa: CASSQEASGAYNEQFF; cdr3_nt: TGCGCCAGCAGCCAAGAGGCTAGCGGGGCCTACAATGAGCAGTTCTTC
clone_size: -; d_call: TRBD1; j_call: TRBJ2-1; v_call: TRBV6-2/TRBV6-3; cdr3_aa: CASSQGQGANEQFF; cdr3_nt: TGTGCCAGCAGCCAGGGACAGGGGGCGAATGAGCAGTTCTTC
clone_size: -; d_call: TRBD1; j_call: TRBJ2-4; v_call: TRBV25-1; cdr3_aa: CASTSGGCNKNIQYF; cdr3_nt: TGTGCCAGCACCTCAGGGGGCTGCAACAAAAACATTCAGTACTTC
clone_size: -; d_call: -; j_call: TRBJ1-2; v_call: TRBV3-1/TRBV3-2; cdr3_aa: CASSVGDNYGYTF; cdr3_nt: TGTGCCAGCAGCGTAGGGGATAACTATGGCTACACCTTC
clone_size: -; d_call: TRBD1; j_call: TRBJ2-3; v_call: TRBV28; cdr3_aa: CASSLSPDRHTDTQYF; cdr3_nt: TGTGCCAGCAGTTTATCCCCGGACAGGCACACAGATACGCAGTATTTT
clone_size: -; d_call: -; j_call: TRBJ2-1; v_call: TRBV4-2; cdr3_aa: CASSPSSGVAYNEQFF; cdr3_nt: TGTGCCAGCAGCCCCAGCTCGGGAGTCGCCTACAATGAGCAGTTCTTC
clone_size: -; d_call: TRBD1; j_call: TRBJ1-5; v_call: TRBV28; cdr3_aa: CASSPQTGVQPQHF; cdr3_nt: TGTGCCAGCAGTCCCCAGACAGGGGTTCAGCCCCAGCATTTT
clone_size: -; d_call: -; j_call: TRBJ2-5; v_call: TRBV18; cdr3_aa: CASSPPVAPQETQYF; cdr3_nt: TGTGCCAGCTCACCACCTGTGGCACCCCAAGAGACCCAGTACTTC
clone_size: once; d_call: -; j_call: TRBJ1-5; v_call: TRBV6-6; cdr3_aa: CASSIHREGGNQPQHF; cdr3_nt: TGTGCCAGCAGTATTCACCGGGAGGGAGGCAATCAGCCCCAGCATTTT
clone_size: -; d_call: TRBD1; j_call: TRBJ2-7; v_call: TRBV10-3; cdr3_aa: CAISDPGQGTYEQYF; cdr3_nt: TGTGCCATCAGTGACCCGGGACAGGGAACCTACGAGCAGTACTTC
clone_size: -; d_call: -; j_call: TRBJ1-2; v_call: TRBV5-1; cdr3_aa: CASSLAADSLGHGYTF; cdr3_nt: TGCGCCAGCAGCTTGGCCGCGGACAGCCTTGGCCATGGCTACACCTTC
clone_size: -; d_call: TRBD2; j_call: TRBJ2-5; v_call: TRBV7-2; cdr3_aa: CASSLSGGETQYF; cdr3_nt: TGTGCCAGCAGCTTGTCGGGGGGGGAGACCCAGTACTTC
clone_size: -; d_call: -; j_call: TRBJ1-1; v_call: TRBV10-3; cdr3_aa: CAIRGSLQRQTEAFF; cdr3_nt: TGTGCCATCAGAGGGTCTCTGCAGAGACAGACTGAAGCTTTCTTT